This TCR beta chain originates from a study of siplizumab effects on memory and regulatory T cells. Study conclusions and caveats: Researchers could not give a naive or memory phenotype to roughly 75-96% of proliferating CD4+ or CD8+ clones. Naive T cells were seen as more diverse than memory cells and as major alloresponse contributors.

As to this clone: The antigen remains undetermined.

Trimming took 9 bases from V and 2 from J, leaving 23 bases between them. The CDR3 loop spans 16 amino acids. CDR1 and CDR2 from the germline V gene are MNHEY and SMNVEV (reference sequence). The protocol was immunoSEQ multiplex PCR, while the TCRdb copy is restricted to in-frame clones and leaves out a portion. The sample lists over 85,000 clones, about 94% occurring once. The source of this sequence is a human donor in good health. The sample comprised CD4+ T cells sorted from blood. The rearrangement links TRBV27 to TRBJ2-7; possible D gene TRBD2, 6 bases. CDR3 region: CASRRHLASDTYEQYF. The CDR3 DNA reads as TGTGCCAGTCGACGTCATCTGGCTAGCGACACCTACGAGCAGTACTTC.